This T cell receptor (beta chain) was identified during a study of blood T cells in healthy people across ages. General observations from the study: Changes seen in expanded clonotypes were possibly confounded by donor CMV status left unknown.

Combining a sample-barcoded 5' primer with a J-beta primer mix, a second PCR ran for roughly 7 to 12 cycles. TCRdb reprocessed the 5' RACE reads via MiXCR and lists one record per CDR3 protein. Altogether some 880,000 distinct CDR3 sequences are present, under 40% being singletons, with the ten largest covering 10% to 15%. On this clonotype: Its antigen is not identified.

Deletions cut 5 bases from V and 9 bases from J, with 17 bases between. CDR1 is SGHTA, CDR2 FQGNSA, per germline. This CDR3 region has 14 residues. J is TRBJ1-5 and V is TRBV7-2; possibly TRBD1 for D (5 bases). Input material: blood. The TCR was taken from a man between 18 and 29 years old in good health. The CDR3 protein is CASSVGVGTWPQHF. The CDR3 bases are TGTGCCAGCAGCGTAGGCGTCGGGACTTGGCCCCAGCATTTT.